This T cell receptor beta chain came from a study of shared clonotypes between healthy human individuals. Study-level points and caveats: The study found approximately 5% of naive CD4 clonotypes shared across a handful of donors.

In germline, CDR1 is SGHRS, CDR2 YFSETQ. Trimming took off 1 base at V and 2 bases at J, with 11 bases between the two ends. The CDR3 contains 15 residues. It was into CD45RA+ naive and CD45RA-negative memory subsets that the CD4+ cells were split. Produced via immunoSEQ multiplex PCR; TCRdb's table is partial and in-frame only. Of approximately 2.1 million clones listed, just over 90% are singletons. In the case of this clone: Its antigen is currently unknown.

This sequence was found in a man younger than 35 in good health. Some clones in this sample may be carry-over from other donors' samples. Sequencing was done on a sample of naive CD4+ T cells from PBMCs. Indicated subset: CD45RA+ positively selected. The chain has TRBV5-1 and TRBJ2-3; the D gene is possibly TRBD2 (5 bases). CDR3 loop: CASSLRGTDTDTQYF. The CDR3 nucleotides are TGCGCCAGCAGCTTGCGGGGAACCGACACAGATACGCAGTATTTT.